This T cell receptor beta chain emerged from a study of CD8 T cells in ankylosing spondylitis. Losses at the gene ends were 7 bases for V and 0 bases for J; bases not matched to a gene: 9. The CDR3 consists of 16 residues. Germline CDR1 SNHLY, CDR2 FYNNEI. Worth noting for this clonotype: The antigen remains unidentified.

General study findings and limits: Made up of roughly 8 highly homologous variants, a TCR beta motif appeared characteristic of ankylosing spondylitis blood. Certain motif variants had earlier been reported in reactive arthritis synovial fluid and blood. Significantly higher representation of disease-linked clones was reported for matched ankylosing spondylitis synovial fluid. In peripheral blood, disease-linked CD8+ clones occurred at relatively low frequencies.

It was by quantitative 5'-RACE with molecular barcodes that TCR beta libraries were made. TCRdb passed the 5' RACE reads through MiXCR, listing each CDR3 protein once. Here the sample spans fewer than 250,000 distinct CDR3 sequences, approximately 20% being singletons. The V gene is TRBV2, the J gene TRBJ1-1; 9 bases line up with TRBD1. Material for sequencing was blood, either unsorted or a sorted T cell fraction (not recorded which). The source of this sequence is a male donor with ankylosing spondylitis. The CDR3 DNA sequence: TGTGCCAGCACCCGGGACAGGGAAAGTATGAACACTGAAGCTTTCTTT. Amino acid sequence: CASTRDRESMNTEAFF.